A single sample is the source of the 8 T cell receptor gamma chains below, sequenced in a study of γδ T cells in repeated Plasmodium falciparum infection. TCRdb re-called the multiplex PCR reads using CATT. The repertoire has roughly 13,000 gamma-chain clones, around 1.6% of them found once; the top ten carry about 29%. Flow sorting of PBMC yielded separate Vgamma9/Vdelta2+ and Vdelta2-negative gammadelta T cell populations for bulk repertoire analysis. Sequencing input: gamma-delta T cells from blood. All receptors come from a pool of human donors (malaria-infected and uninfected, not separated).

The table lists this clone with many counts. TCRdb's listed protein matches a much larger clone and diverges from this DNA's translation at residue 3, likely through a read error; the protein shown comes from the DNA. This chain joins TRGV9 and TRGJP. Matching the DNA to germline supplied the J gene, which TCRdb does not give. The CDR3 consists of 17 residues. CDR1 GITISATS and CDR2 ISYDGTV come from the germline V gene (reference sequence). CDR3 sequence (DNA): TGTGCCTCGTGGGAGGATCATCAAGAGTTGGGCAAAAAAATCAAGGTATTT. Its protein product is CASWEDHQELGKKIKVF.

This clone was found a few times. TCRdb shows a much larger clone's protein in place of this DNA's translation, and the two differ at residue 10, likely through a read error; the protein shown is translated from the DNA. This chain links TRGV4 with TRGJP1. The J gene, missing from TCRdb, was assigned here through DNA to germline matching. The junction had 14 bases not matched to a gene; V was cut back by 1 base and J by 3 bases. The CDR3 is 18 amino acids. Germline lookup yields CDR1 EGSTGY and CDR2 YDSYTSSV. The CDR3 DNA reads TGTGCCACCTGGGATGGTACTCCTTTAGTGGCCACTGGTTGGTTCAAGATATTT. Translation: CATWDGTPLVATGWFKIF.

As to this clone: The protein TCRdb lists belongs to a much larger clone and differs from this DNA's translation at residue 4, which points to a read error; the protein shown is made from the DNA. The V gene is TRGV3, the J gene TRGJ1 or TRGJ2. CDR3 length: 11 amino acids. In germline, CDR1 is VTNTFY, CDR2 YDVSTARD (reference sequence). The CDR3 region has the DNA TGTGCCACCTTGGACACCACTAAGAAACTCTTT. Translation: CATLDTTKKLF.

In its sample, this clone was seen a few times. The TCRdb protein comes from a much larger clone and disagrees with this DNA's translation at residue 7, likely due to a read error; the protein given here is derived from the DNA. This CDR3 reads CALWEVRPGYYKKLF. The CDR3 coding sequence is TGTGCCTTGTGGGAGGTGCGTCCGGGTTATTATAAGAAACTCTTT. The gene calls are TRGV9 and TRGJ1 or TRGJ2. TCRdb lists no J gene, so it was determined here by aligning the DNA to germline. Germline-derived CDR1 and CDR2 are GITISATS and ISYDGTV (reference sequence). The CDR3 covers 15 residues. The V gene end was trimmed by 0 bases and the J gene end by 3 bases; junction bases not matched to a gene: 8.

Many counts were recorded for this clone. The mismatch at residue 5 between this DNA's translation and the TCRdb protein of a much larger clone likely reflects a read error; the protein shown is translated from the DNA. This sample also contains other DNA sequences that code for the same CDR3. V and J are TRGV9 and TRGJP. The CDR3 runs 15 residues. Germline CDR1 GITISATS, CDR2 ISYDGTV (reference sequence). As DNA, the CDR3 is TGTGCCTTGTGGGGGGTGGAGTTGGGCAAAAAAATCAAGGTATTT. Translating it yields CALWGVELGKKIKVF.

As to this clone: The amino acid sequence in TCRdb belongs to a much larger clone and departs from this DNA's translation at residue 2, likely a sequencing read error; the sequence shown is translated from the DNA. The chain uses TRGV9 and TRGJ1 or TRGJ2. TCRdb offers no J gene call, so here the DNA was matched to germline to obtain one. Germline lookup yields CDR1 GITISATS and CDR2 ISYDGTV (reference sequence). The CDR3 is 12 amino acids. This chain's CDR3 is CTLWEVEDKKLF. In DNA form, the CDR3 reads TGTACCTTGTGGGAGGTGGAGGATAAGAAACTCTTT.

This clone is medium-sized (0.01 to 0.1%) within its sample. The chain recombines TRGV9 with TRGJ1 or TRGJ2. V dropped 2 bases and J dropped 3; count of bases not matched to a gene: 1. This CDR3 comprises 12 residues. Germline V CDR1 and CDR2: GITISATS, ISYDGTV (reference sequence). The CDR3 here is CALWEAYYKKLF. The CDR3 nucleotides read TGTGCCTTGTGGGAGGCTTATTATAAGAAACTCTTT.

This clone has at least ten counts. This likely came from a read error, as a far larger clone is one base away. This same CDR3 is encoded by further DNA sequences in the sample. The V gene is TRGV4, the J gene TRGJ1 or TRGJ2. No J gene was available from TCRdb, and it was assigned here by a germline match of the DNA. With 0 bases clipped from V and 4 bases from J, the junction kept 6 bases outside the gene matches. There are 14 residues in the CDR3. The germline gives CDR1 EGSTGY, CDR2 YDSYTSSV. DNA of the CDR3: TGTGCCACCTGGGATGGGCCCCCCTATTATAAGAAACTCTTT. Residues: CATWDGPPYYKKLF.